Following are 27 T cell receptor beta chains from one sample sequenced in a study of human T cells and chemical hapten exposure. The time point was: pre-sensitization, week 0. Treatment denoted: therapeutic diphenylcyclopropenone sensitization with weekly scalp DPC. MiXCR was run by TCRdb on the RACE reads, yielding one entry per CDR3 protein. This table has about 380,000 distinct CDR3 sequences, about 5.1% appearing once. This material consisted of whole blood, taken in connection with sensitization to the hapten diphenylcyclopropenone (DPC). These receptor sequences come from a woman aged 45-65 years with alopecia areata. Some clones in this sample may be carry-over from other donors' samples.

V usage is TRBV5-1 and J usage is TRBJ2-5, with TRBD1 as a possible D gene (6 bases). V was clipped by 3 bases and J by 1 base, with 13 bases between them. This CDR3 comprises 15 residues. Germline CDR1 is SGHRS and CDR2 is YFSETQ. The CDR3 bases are TGCGCCAGCAGCTCCCTGACAGGTACCCAAGAGACCCAGTACTTC. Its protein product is CASSSLTGTQETQYF.

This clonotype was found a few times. CDR3 DNA sequence: TGTGCCAGCATGGTTCCGGGGGCCCAGTACTTC. This sequence encodes CASMVPGAQYF. V gene TRBV6-5 combines with J gene TRBJ2-5, with D tentatively TRBD2 (6 bases). CDR3 length: 11 residues. V lost 7 bases, J lost 9 bases, and 12 bases lay in between. CDR1 MNHEY and CDR2 SVGAGI come from the germline V gene.

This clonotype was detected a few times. The CDR3 sequence: CASSQEFWLAGGKGTDTQYF. The DNA for the CDR3 is TGTGCCAGCAGCCAAGAATTTTGGCTAGCGGGGGGCAAAGGCACAGATACGCAGTATTTT. The rearrangement links TRBV4-2 to TRBJ2-3; TRBD2 matches 11 bases. CDR3 size: 20 residues. Trimming removed 0 bases from V and 1 base from J; junction bases left unmatched: 12. Looked up from germline, CDR1 is LGHNA and CDR2 is YNFKEQ.

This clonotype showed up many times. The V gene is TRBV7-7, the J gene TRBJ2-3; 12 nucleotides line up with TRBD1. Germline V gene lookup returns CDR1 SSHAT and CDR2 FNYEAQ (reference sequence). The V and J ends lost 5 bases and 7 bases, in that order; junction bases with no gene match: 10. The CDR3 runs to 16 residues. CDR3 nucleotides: TGTGCCAGCAGCCCGAGGGACAGGGGGCGTCAACATACGCAGTATTTT. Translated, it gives CASSPRDRGRQHTQYF.

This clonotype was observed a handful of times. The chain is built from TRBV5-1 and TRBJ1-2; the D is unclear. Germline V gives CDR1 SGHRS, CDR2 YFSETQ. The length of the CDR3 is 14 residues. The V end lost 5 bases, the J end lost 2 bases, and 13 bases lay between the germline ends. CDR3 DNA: TGCGCCAGCAGGTTCCGCTTCAGGAACTATGGCTACACCTTC. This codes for CASRFRFRNYGYTF. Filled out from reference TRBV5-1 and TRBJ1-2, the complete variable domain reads KAGVTQTPRYLIKTRGQQVTLSCSPISGHRSVSWYQQTPGQGLQFLFEYFSETQRNKGNFPGRFSGRQFSNSRSEMNVSTLELGDSALYLCASRFRFRNYGYTFGSGTRLTVV.

This chain's CDR3 is CASSYDTSEAFF. CDR3 sequence (DNA): TGTGCCAGCAGTTACGACACCTCTGAAGCTTTCTTT. The V gene is TRBV6-6, the J gene TRBJ1-1; D is unclear. Per germline, CDR1 MNHNY and CDR2 SVGAGI (reference sequence). The CDR3 extends over 12 amino acids. Trimming removed 2 bases from V and 6 bases from J, with 7 bases in between.

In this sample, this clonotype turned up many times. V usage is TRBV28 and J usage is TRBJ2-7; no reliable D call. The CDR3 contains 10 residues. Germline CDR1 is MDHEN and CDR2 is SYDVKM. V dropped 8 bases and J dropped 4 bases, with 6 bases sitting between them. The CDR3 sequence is CASALYEQYF. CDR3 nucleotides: TGTGCCAGCGCCTTATACGAGCAGTACTTC.

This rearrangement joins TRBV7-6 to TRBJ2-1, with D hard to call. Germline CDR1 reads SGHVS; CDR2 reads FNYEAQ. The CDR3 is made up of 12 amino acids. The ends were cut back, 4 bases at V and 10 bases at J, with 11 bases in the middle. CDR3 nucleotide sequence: TGTGCCAGCAGCTCGCCTCGGAGCGAGCAGTTCTTC. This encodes CASSSPRSEQFF. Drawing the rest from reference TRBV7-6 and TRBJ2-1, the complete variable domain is GAGVSQSPRYKVTKRGQDVALRCDPISGHVSLYWYRQALGQGPEFLTYFNYEAQQDKSGLPNDRFSAERPEGSISTLTIQRTEQRDSAMYRCASSSPRSEQFFGPGTRLTVL.

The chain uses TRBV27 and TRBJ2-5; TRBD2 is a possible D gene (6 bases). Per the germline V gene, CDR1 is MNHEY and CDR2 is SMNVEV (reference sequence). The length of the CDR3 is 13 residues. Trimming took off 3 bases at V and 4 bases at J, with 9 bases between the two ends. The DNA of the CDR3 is TGTGCCAGCAGTTTCAGGAGGGTAGAGACCCAGTACTTC. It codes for CASSFRRVETQYF.

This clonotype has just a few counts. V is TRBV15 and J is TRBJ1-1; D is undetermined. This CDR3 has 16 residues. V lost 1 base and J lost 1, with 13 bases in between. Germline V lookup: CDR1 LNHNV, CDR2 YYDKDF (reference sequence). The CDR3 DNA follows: TGTGCCACCAGCAGAGGAGACGGGAATAGGAACACTGAAGCTTTCTTT. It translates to CATSRGDGNRNTEAFF.

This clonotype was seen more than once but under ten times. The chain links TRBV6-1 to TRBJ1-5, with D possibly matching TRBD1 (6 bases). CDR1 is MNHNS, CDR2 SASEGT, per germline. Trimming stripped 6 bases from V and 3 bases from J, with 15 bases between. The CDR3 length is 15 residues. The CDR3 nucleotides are TGTGCCAGCAGCCCAGGGGCGCGGGCCAATCAGCCCCAGCATTTT. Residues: CASSPGARANQPQHF.

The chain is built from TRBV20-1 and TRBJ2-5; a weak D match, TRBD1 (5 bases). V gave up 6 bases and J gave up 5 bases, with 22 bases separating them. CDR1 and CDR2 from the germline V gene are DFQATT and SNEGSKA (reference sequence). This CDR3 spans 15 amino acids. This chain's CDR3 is CSAGPSREELETQYF. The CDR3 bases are TGCAGTGCAGGGCCTTCCAGGGAAGAATTGGAGACCCAGTACTTC.

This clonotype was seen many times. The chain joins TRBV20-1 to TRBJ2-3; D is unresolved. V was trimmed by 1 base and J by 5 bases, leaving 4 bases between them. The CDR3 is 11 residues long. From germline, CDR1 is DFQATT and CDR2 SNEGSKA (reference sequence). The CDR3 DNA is TGCAGTGCTAGAGTGGAAGATACGCAGTATTTT. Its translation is CSARVEDTQYF.

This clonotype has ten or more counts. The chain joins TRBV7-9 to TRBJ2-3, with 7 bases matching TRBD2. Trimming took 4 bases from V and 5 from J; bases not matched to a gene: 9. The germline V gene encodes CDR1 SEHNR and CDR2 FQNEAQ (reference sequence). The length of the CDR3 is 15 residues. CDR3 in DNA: TGTGCCAGCAGCTCGAACTCCGGACTAGGAGATACGCAGTATTTT. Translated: CASSSNSGLGDTQYF.

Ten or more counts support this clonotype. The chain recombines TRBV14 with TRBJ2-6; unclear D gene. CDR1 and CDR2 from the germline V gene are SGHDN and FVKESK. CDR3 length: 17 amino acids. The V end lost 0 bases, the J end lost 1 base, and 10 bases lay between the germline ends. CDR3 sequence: CASSQDLLSSGANVLTF. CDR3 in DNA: TGTGCCAGCAGCCAAGATCTCCTCAGTTCTGGGGCCAACGTCCTGACTTTC.

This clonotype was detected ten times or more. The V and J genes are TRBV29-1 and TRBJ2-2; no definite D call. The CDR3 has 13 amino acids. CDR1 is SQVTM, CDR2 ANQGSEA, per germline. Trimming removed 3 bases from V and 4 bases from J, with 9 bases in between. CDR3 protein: CSVDPRATGELFF. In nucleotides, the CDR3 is TGCAGCGTTGACCCCAGAGCCACCGGGGAGCTGTTTTTT.

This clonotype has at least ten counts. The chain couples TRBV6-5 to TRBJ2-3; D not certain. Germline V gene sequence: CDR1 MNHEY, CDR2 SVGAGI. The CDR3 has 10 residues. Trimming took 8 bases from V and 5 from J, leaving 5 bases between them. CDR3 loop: CASLGDTQYF. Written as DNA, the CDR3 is TGTGCCAGCCTCGGAGATACGCAGTATTTT.

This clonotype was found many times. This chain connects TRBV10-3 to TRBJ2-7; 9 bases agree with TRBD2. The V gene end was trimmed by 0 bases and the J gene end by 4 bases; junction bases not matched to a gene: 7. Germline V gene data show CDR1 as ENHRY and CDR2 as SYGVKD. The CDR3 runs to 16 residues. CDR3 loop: CAISESISGRDYEQYF. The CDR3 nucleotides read TGTGCCATCAGTGAGTCGATTAGCGGGAGAGATTACGAGCAGTACTTC.

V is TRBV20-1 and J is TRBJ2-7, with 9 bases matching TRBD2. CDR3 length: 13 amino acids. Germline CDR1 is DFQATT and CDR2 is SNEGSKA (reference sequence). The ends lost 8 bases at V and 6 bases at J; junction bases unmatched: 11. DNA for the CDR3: TGCAGTCGTAGGGCGGGGGGGCCCGCCGAGCAGTACTTC. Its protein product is CSRRAGGPAEQYF.

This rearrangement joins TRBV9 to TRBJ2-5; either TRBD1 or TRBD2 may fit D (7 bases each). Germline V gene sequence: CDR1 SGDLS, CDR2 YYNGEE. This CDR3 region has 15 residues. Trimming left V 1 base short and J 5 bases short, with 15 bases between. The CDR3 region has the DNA TGTGCCAGCAGCGTAAGGTCCCAGGGGGGGGAGACCCAGTACTTC. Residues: CASSVRSQGGETQYF.

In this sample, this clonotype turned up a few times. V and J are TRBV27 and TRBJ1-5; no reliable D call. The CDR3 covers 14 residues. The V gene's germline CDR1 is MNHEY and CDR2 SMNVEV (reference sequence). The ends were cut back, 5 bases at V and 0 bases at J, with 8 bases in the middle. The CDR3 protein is CASSTEHSNQPQHF. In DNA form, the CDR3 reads TGTGCCAGCAGTACAGAGCATAGCAATCAGCCCCAGCATTTT.

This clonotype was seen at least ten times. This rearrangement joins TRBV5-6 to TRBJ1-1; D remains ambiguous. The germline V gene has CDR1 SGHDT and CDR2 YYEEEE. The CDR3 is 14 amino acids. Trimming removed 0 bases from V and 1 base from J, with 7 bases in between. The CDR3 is CASSLASRNTEAFF. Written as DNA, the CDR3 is TGTGCCAGCAGCTTGGCAAGTCGGAACACTGAAGCTTTCTTT. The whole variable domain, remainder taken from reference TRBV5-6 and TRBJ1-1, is DAGVTQSPTHLIKTRGQQVTLRCSPKSGHDTVSWYQQALGQGPQFIFQYYEEEERQRGNFPDRFSGHQFPNYSSELNVNALLLGDSALYLCASSLASRNTEAFFGQGTRLTVV.

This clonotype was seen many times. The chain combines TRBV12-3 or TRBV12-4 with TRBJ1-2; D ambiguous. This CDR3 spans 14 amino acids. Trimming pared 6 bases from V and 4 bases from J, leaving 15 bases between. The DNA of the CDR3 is TGTGCCAGCAGCCGTACATCGGTCGCCTATGGCTACACCTTC. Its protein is CASSRTSVAYGYTF.

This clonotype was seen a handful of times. Here the CDR3 DNA reads TGTGCCAGCAGGAGGGAGAGGGGCGGGGAGCTGTTTTTT. Translated, it gives CASRRERGGELFF. V gene TRBV6-5 combines with J gene TRBJ2-2, with D possibly called TRBD1 or TRBD2 (5 bases each). The germline V gene encodes CDR1 MNHEY and CDR2 SVGAGI. The CDR3 extends over 13 amino acids. V dropped 6 bases and J dropped 7 bases, with 12 bases sitting between them.

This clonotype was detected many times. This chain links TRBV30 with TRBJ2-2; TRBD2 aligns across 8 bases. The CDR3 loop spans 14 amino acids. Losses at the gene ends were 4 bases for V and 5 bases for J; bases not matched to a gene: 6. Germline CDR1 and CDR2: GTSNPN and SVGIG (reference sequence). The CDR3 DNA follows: TGTGCCTGGACAGCGGGAGTAGGAACCGGGGAGCTGTTTTTT. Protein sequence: CAWTAGVGTGELFF.

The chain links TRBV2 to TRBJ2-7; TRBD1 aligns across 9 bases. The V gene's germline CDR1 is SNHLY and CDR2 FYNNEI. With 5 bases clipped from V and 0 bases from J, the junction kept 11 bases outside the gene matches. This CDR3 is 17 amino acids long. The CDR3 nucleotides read TGTGCCAGCAGTTATTTAATGACAGGGGGTGACTCCTACGAGCAGTACTTC. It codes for CASSYLMTGGDSYEQYF.

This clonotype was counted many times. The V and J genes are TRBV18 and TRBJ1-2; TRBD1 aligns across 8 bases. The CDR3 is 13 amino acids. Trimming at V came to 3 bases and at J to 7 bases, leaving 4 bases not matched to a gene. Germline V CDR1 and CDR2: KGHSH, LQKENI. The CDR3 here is CASSPGQGGGYTF. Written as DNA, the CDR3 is TGTGCCAGCTCACCCGGACAGGGAGGTGGCTACACCTTC.